Described below is a single T cell receptor (beta chain) sequence and its context. No antigen is known for it. No much larger clonotype is one base removed from it; base qualities were not supplied. The data stem from a study of T cell clones after liver transplantation (dated by TCRdb to about 2019). Context from the whole study: The samples were obtained from ITN030ST, a randomized trial that attempted immunosuppression withdrawal within 2 years after liver transplantation. The subjects received no induction therapy and were kept on standard immunosuppression until randomization at 12-24 months post-transplant. Third party-reactive TCRbeta sequences from pre-transplant MLRs were also identified as an antigen-independent comparator for donor-reactive sequences. Tolerance was defined as complete withdrawal of immunosuppression for at least one year without a rise in liver enzymes beyond twice the upper limit of normal. Donor-reactive T cell clones were identified using TCRbeta sequencing after a pre-transplant mixed lymphocyte reaction and were then followed in post-transplant blood. The studied cohort comprised 8 liver transplant recipients, 3 classified as tolerant and 5 as non-tolerant. Blood samples were taken pre-transplant, pre-randomization before withdrawal, and post-randomization after full withdrawal or failed withdrawal. Three of the eight recipients were HCV-positive; the others were transplanted for non-autoimmune, non-viral indications.

What the study reported, not specific to this receptor: Circulating donor-reactive CD4 TCRbeta sequences fell significantly post-transplant in most of the 8 subjects, irrespective of tolerance or HCV status. Conclusions were preliminary, limited by small, heterogeneous patient numbers and non-standardized post-transplant time points. The decline in donor-reactive sequences exceeded the decline in third party-reactive sequences, suggesting partial antigen-specific deletion that was unrelated to withdrawal success. In two subjects, low numbers of available donor cells limited the measurable donor-reactive repertoire. Without allograft tissue specimens, donor-reactive T cells may have migrated into the graft rather than being deleted. When repertoire turnover was accounted for, significantly reduced detection of donor-reactive sequences was found in 7 of 8 subjects for CD4 and in 8 of 8 subjects for CD8.

Unstimulated PBMCs, after thawing, were stained for CD3, CD4 and CD8 and then FACS-sorted into CD3+CD4+ and CD3+CD8+ populations. Randomization to immunosuppression withdrawal applied to every one of the 8 studied subjects. Genomic DNA was isolated with the Qiagen DNeasy Blood and Tissue Kit. Using immunoSEQ, frozen genomic DNA was subjected to high-throughput TCRbeta CDR3 sequencing, a process that included PCR amplification, mapping, bias correction and internal controls. Processing in the source paper ran as follows. Productive rearrangements were kept, and unique TCRbeta sequences were defined by CDR3 nucleotide sequence plus V and J gene. A sequence counted as donor-reactive only if the sequence showed at least 5-fold expansion in CFSE-low cells compared with unstimulated pre-transplant cells and had a frequency of at least 0.01%. To ensure at least 90% detection power, minimum frequency thresholds were set for each subject based on that subject's lowest-template unstimulated sample. Repertoire turnover was measured by Jensen-Shannon divergence between the top 1000 TCRbeta sequences post- and pre-transplant. Changes in detection of donor-reactive sequences were tested with two-sided Fisher's exact tests. The table was pulled from immuneACCESS by TCRdb, which kept in-frame rearrangements only. Such tables lose some clones; where checked, under half of the loss comes from unresolved V genes, and the rest has no known cause. V, J and clone size reflect that table, while D and trimming were determined from the DNA. This sample comprises more than 95,000 clones, about nine tenths of them detected only once. Together, the top ten hold approximately 0.84% of the sample.

The CDR3 sequence holds 13 residues, the cysteine and phenylalanine included. Just the 39-base CDR3 DNA is kept, in frame starting at base 1. The germline V gene provides CDR1 SQVTM and CDR2 ANQGSEA. Germline trimming amounts to 6 bases on V and 4 bases on J, with 3 as the count of junction bases outside the gene matches. Sequenced material: CD4+ T cells from blood, taken 12 months after liver transplant. The chain couples TRBV29-1 to TRBJ2-1; 10 bases in the junction line up with TRBD2. The sequence derives from a human patient who received a liver transplant. Some T cells may derive from the graft donor when a transplant has been performed. The DNA is TGCAGCGTACGGACTAGCGGTTACAATGAGCAGTTCTTC. The encoded protein is CSVRTSGYNEQFF.